This T cell receptor beta chain came from a study of tumor-infiltrating lymphocytes in localized non-small cell lung cancer. Study background: Each patient gave resected tumor and non-adjacent uninvolved lung tissue. Findings and limits, study-wide: Only some patients had TCR sequencing, depending on available tissue.

As regards this clone: What it recognizes is unknown.

This table comes from immunoSEQ multiplex PCR, and its TCRdb copy is limited to in-frame clones, with some not included. The data show about 12,000 clones, 76% seen once. The sequence was collected from a human donor with non-small cell lung cancer. Sequenced input: uninvolved lung tissue not adjacent to the tumor.

Written as DNA, the CDR3 is TGTGCCAGTACCTCCGACCGGCGTAATGAAAAACTGTTTTTT. Translation gives CASTSDRRNEKLFF. V usage is TRBV19 and J usage is TRBJ1-4; D remains ambiguous. Germline V lookup: CDR1 LNHDA, CDR2 SQIVND (reference sequence). The CDR3 contains 14 residues. V was pared by 7 bases and J by 4 bases, with 13 bases between.